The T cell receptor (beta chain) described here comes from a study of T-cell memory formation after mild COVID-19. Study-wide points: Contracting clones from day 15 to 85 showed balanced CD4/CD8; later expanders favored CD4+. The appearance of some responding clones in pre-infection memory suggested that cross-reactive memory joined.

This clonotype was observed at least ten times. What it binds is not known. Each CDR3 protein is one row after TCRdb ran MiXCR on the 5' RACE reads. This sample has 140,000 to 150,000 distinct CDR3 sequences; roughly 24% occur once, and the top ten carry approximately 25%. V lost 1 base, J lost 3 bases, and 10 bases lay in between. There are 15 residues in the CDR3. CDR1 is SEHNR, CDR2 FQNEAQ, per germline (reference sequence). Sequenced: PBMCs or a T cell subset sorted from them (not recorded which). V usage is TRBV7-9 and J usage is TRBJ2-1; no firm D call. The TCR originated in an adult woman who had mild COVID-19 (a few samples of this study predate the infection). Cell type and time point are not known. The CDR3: CASSLGPAGYNEQFF. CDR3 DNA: TGTGCCAGCAGCTTAGGACCCGCTGGCTACAATGAGCAGTTCTTC. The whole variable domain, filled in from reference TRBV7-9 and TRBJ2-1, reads DTGVSQNPRHKITKRGQNVTFRCDPISEHNRLYWYRQTLGQGPEFLTYFQNEAQLEKSRLLSDRFSAERPKGSFSTLEIQRTEQGDSAMYLCASSLGPAGYNEQFFGPGTRLTVL.